This is a list of T cell receptor beta chains from one sample in a study of blood T cell repertoires in COVID-19. This table comes from immunoSEQ multiplex PCR, and its TCRdb copy is limited to in-frame clones, with some not included. The sample has approximately 250,000 clones; 80% to 90% are singletons. Sequencing input: PBMCs or T cells enriched from blood (not recorded which). These receptors were taken from a woman in her thirties who had recovered from COVID-19. Both conserved end residues are part of each CDR3. D genes are given only for firm matches. Size values are once, few and many counts, or a class for expanded clones, and some rows have none.

J gene: TRBJ2-7; D gene: NA; clone size: once; V gene: TRBV6-2/TRBV6-3; CDR3 protein: CASSYDPGVVAEQYF; CDR3 DNA: TGTGCCAGCAGTTACGACCCGGGAGTGGTGGCGGAGCAGTACTTC
J gene: TRBJ2-7; D gene: TRBD2; clone size: once; V gene: TRBV11-3; CDR3 protein: CASSSEISGSGLLEQYF; CDR3 DNA: TGTGCCAGCAGCTCAGAAATTAGCGGGAGTGGCCTCCTCGAGCAGTACTTC
J gene: TRBJ2-1; D gene: TRBD2; clone size: NA; V gene: TRBV10-1; CDR3 protein: CAIATGLAGGHEQFF; CDR3 DNA: TGCGCCATCGCGACGGGACTAGCGGGGGGCCATGAGCAGTTCTTC
J gene: TRBJ1-1; D gene: NA; clone size: NA; V gene: TRBV5-1; CDR3 protein: CASSFGGNTEAFF; CDR3 DNA: TGCGCCAGCAGCTTCGGGGGGAACACTGAAGCTTTCTTT
J gene: TRBJ1-5; D gene: NA; clone size: NA; V gene: TRBV5-1; CDR3 protein: CASSLEGGNQPQHF; CDR3 DNA: TGCGCCAGCAGCTTGGAAGGCGGGAATCAGCCCCAGCATTTT
J gene: TRBJ2-1; D gene: TRBD1; clone size: NA; V gene: TRBV10-3; CDR3 protein: CAIGDRGRGDNEQFF; CDR3 DNA: TGTGCCATCGGGGACAGGGGGCGCGGGGACAATGAGCAGTTCTTC
J gene: TRBJ2-1; D gene: NA; clone size: NA; V gene: TRBV4-2; CDR3 protein: CASSQRSITYNEQFF; CDR3 DNA: TGTGCCAGCAGTCAGCGATCGATTACCTACAATGAGCAGTTCTTC
J gene: TRBJ1-5; D gene: TRBD1; clone size: NA; V gene: TRBV7-8; CDR3 protein: CASSLALGTGADLSNQPQHF; CDR3 DNA: TGTGCCAGCAGCTTAGCACTCGGAACAGGGGCAGACCTTAGCAATCAGCCCCAGCATTTT
J gene: TRBJ2-7; D gene: NA; clone size: NA; V gene: TRBV28; CDR3 protein: CANSKAETYEQYF; CDR3 DNA: TGTGCCAACTCCAAAGCGGAAACCTACGAGCAGTACTTC
J gene: TRBJ2-5; D gene: NA; clone size: NA; V gene: TRBV5-1; CDR3 protein: CASSLDTGRETQYF; CDR3 DNA: TGCGCCAGCAGCTTGGACACCGGGAGAGAGACCCAGTACTTC
J gene: TRBJ2-7; D gene: NA; clone size: NA; V gene: TRBV6-5; CDR3 protein: CASRAVTYEQYF; CDR3 DNA: TGTGCCAGCAGGGCGGTAACCTACGAGCAGTACTTC
J gene: TRBJ2-7; D gene: NA; clone size: NA; V gene: TRBV15; CDR3 protein: CATSRGGLYEQYF; CDR3 DNA: TGTGCCACCAGCAGGGGGGGTCTCTACGAGCAGTACTTC
J gene: TRBJ1-6; D gene: TRBD1; clone size: NA; V gene: TRBV9; CDR3 protein: CASSPTGNSPLHF; CDR3 DNA: TGTGCCAGCAGCCCGACAGGGAATTCACCCCTCCACTTT
J gene: TRBJ2-7; D gene: NA; clone size: NA; V gene: TRBV30; CDR3 protein: CAWSSGSYEQYF; CDR3 DNA: TGTGCCTGGAGCTCGGGATCCTACGAGCAGTACTTC
J gene: TRBJ1-2; D gene: NA; clone size: NA; V gene: TRBV18; CDR3 protein: CASSPPSANYGYTF; CDR3 DNA: TGTGCCAGCTCACCACCCTCTGCTAACTATGGCTACACCTTC
J gene: TRBJ2-1; D gene: TRBD2; clone size: NA; V gene: TRBV28; CDR3 protein: CASSRTSGSINEQFF; CDR3 DNA: TGTGCCAGCAGTCGGACTAGCGGGAGTATCAATGAGCAGTTCTTC
J gene: TRBJ1-5; D gene: TRBD1; clone size: NA; V gene: TRBV19; CDR3 protein: CASSTNYDRGQNQPQHF; CDR3 DNA: TGTGCCAGTAGTACCAACTACGACAGGGGGCAAAATCAGCCCCAGCATTTT
J gene: TRBJ1-2; D gene: TRBD1; clone size: NA; V gene: TRBV7-9; CDR3 protein: CASSLFSPDRGRTYGYTF; CDR3 DNA: TGTGCCAGCAGCTTATTTAGCCCTGACAGGGGAAGAACCTATGGCTACACCTTC
J gene: TRBJ2-2; D gene: NA; clone size: NA; V gene: TRBV18; CDR3 protein: CASSPIRRGSPGELFF; CDR3 DNA: TGTGCCAGCTCACCTATCCGCCGGGGATCCCCCGGGGAGCTGTTTTTT
J gene: TRBJ1-1; D gene: NA; clone size: NA; V gene: TRBV28; CDR3 protein: CASSFGFPGISEAFF; CDR3 DNA: TGTGCCAGCAGTTTTGGGTTTCCGGGGATTAGTGAAGCTTTCTTT
J gene: TRBJ2-2; D gene: NA; clone size: NA; V gene: TRBV5-4; CDR3 protein: CAAHRVGGAQNTGELFF; CDR3 DNA: TGTGCAGCACATCGAGTCGGGGGAGCGCAAAACACCGGGGAGCTGTTTTTT
J gene: TRBJ2-3; D gene: NA; clone size: NA; V gene: TRBV13; CDR3 protein: CASSPPEAASTDTQYF; CDR3 DNA: TGTGCCAGCAGCCCCCCCGAGGCGGCTAGCACAGATACGCAGTATTTT
J gene: TRBJ2-1; D gene: NA; clone size: NA; V gene: TRBV6-1; CDR3 protein: CASSEAGRAKQFF; CDR3 DNA: TGTGCCAGCAGTGAAGCCGGGAGAGCTAAGCAGTTCTTC
J gene: TRBJ1-1; D gene: NA; clone size: NA; V gene: TRBV30; CDR3 protein: CAWSATFQTEAFF; CDR3 DNA: TGTGCCTGGAGTGCGACATTTCAAACTGAAGCTTTCTTT